This T cell receptor (beta chain) appears in the sequencing data of a study of OX40 agonist ivuxolimab in advanced cancers. Study at large: Cohort: around 79% men, mean age approximately 66, aged roughly 23 to 79. Study outcomes and limitations: Some nonresponders also had low normalized T-cell clonal expansion. The investigators did not determine what antigen specificity the expanded peripheral T cells had.

Sequencing was performed with immunoSEQ multiplex PCR; in TCRdb, only in-frame clones are kept and a portion is missing. The sample carries around 35,000 clones, under 85% recorded once. A word on this clone: The antigen is unknown.

Germline V gene lookup returns CDR1 LNHNV and CDR2 YYDKDF (reference sequence). CDR3 size: 16 residues. The V and J ends lost 0 bases and 0 bases respectively, with 10 bases between them. The genes are TRBV15 and TRBJ2-3; D is unresolved. Sequenced here: CD4+ or CD8+ T cells sorted from blood, sampled in a trial of the OX40 agonist ivuxolimab. This TCR was sampled from an adult with an advanced solid tumor such as melanoma, head and neck, liver or kidney cancer. CDR3 protein: CATSRDRRKSTDTQYF. The CDR3 coding sequence is TGTGCCACCAGCAGAGATCGAAGAAAAAGCACAGATACGCAGTATTTT.